This TCR beta chain was captured by sequencing in a study of prognosis after radiotherapy for stage I lung cancer. Study in general: Of the enrolled patients, around 14 had newly diagnosed primary stage I lung tumors, while roughly five had oligometastatic NSCLC following surgical resection of the primary tumor. As radiotherapy, SBRT was administered in 3 to 5 fractions with a biologically effective dose of at least 100 Gy.

Two time points each involved a draw of about 6.1 milliliters of peripheral blood. Genomic DNA was subjected to two-round multiplex PCR for amplification of TCR beta CDR3. Initially, in first-round PCR, primers specific to each TRBV and TRBJ gene were used. MiXCR was run by TCRdb on the multiplex PCR reads, yielding one entry per CDR3 protein. The sample shows 30,000 or so distinct CDR3 sequences, roughly two fifths of them seen only once. Regarding this clonotype: A far larger clone is just one base off, so this is likely a read error.

The V gene lost 6 bases and the J gene lost 3 bases, with 17 bases spanning the gap. This CDR3 region has 15 residues. Germline lookup yields CDR1 MNHGY and CDR2 SVAAGI. The rearrangement links TRBV6-9 to TRBJ1-1, with D maybe TRBD1 (5 bases). This sequence was found in a donor at least 50 years old with non-small cell lung cancer. The sequences come from PBMCs, collected before or after stereotactic body radiation therapy (not recorded which). CDR3 loop: CASRSQGGDHTEAFF. As DNA, the CDR3 is TGTGCCAGCAGGTCCCAGGGAGGGGACCACACTGAAGCTTTCTTT.